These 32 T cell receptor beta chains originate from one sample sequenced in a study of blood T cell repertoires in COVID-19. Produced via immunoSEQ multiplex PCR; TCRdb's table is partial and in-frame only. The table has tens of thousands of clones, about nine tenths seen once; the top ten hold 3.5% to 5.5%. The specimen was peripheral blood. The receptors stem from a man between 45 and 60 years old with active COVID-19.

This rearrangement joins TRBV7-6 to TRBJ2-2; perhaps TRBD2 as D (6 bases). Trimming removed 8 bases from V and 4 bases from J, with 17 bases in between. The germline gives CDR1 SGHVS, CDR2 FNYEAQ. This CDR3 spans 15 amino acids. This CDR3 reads CASGPASAVTGELFF. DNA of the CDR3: TGTGCCAGCGGTCCGGCTAGCGCGGTCACCGGGGAGCTGTTTTTT.

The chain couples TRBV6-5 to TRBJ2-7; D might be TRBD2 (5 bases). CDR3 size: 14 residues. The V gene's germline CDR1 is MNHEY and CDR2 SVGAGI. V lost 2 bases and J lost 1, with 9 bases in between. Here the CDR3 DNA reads TGTGCCAGCAGTTACACCGCGGGTTCCTACGAGCAGTACTTC. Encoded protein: CASSYTAGSYEQYF.

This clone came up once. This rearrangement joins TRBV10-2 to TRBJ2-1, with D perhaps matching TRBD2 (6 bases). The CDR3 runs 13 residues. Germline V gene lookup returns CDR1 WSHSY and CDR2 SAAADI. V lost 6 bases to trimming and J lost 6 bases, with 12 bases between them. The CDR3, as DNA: TGCGCCAGCAGGTCTACTAGCCTCAATGAGCAGTTCTTC. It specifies CASRSTSLNEQFF.

The CDR3 loop is CATHVGGAQETQYF. The CDR3 DNA reads as TGTGCCACGCACGTGGGGGGGGCTCAAGAGACCCAGTACTTC. This rearrangement joins TRBV10-3 to TRBJ2-5; TRBD2 is a possible D gene (7 bases). Germline V gene lookup returns CDR1 ENHRY and CDR2 SYGVKD. CDR3 size: 14 residues. Trimming removed 10 bases from V and 2 bases from J, with 17 bases in between.

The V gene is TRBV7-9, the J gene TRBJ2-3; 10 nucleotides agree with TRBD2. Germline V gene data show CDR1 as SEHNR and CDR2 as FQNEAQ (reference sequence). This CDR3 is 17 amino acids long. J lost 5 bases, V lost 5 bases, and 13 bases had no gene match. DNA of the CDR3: TGTGCCAGCAGCCCCGGTCTAGGCCTAGCGGGGGTAGATACGCAGTATTTT. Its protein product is CASSPGLGLAGVDTQYF.

Here the CDR3 reads CASSTGQSSYNEQFF. CDR3 DNA: TGCGCCAGCAGCACGGGACAGAGCTCCTACAATGAGCAGTTCTTC. The rearrangement links TRBV5-1 to TRBJ2-1; TRBD1 agrees at 7 bases. The junction had 4 bases not matched to a gene; V was cut back by 4 bases and J by 0 bases. The CDR3 runs to 15 residues. Germline CDR1 SGHRS, CDR2 YFSETQ.

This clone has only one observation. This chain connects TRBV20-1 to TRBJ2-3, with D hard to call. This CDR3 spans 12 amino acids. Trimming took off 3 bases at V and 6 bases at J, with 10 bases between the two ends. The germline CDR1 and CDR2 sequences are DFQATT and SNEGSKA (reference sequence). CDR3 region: CSASGRWDTQYF. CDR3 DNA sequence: TGCAGTGCTAGTGGTCGGTGGGATACGCAGTATTTT.

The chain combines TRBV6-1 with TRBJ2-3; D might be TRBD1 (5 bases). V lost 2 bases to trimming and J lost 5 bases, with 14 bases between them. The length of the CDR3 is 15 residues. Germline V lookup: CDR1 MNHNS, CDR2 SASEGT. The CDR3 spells CASSEYQGTVDTQYF. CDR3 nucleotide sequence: TGTGCCAGCAGTGAATATCAGGGCACCGTAGATACGCAGTATTTT.

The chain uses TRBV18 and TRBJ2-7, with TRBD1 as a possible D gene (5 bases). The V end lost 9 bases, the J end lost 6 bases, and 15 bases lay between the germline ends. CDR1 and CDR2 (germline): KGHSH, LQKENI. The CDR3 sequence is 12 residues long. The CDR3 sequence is CASHSGSGEQYF. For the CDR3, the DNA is TGTGCCAGTCACTCAGGGTCGGGCGAGCAGTACTTC.

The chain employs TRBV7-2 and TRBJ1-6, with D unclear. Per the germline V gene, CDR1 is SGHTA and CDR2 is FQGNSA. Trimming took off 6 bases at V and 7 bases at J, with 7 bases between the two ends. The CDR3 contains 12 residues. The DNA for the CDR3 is TGTGCCAGCAGGCACGAGAATTCACCCCTCCACTTT. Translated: CASRHENSPLHF.

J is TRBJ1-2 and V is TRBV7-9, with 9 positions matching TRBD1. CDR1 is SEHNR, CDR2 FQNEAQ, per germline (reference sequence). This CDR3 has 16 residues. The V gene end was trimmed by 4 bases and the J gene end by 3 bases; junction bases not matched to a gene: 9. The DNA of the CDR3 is TGTGCCAGCAGCTCCGATTGGGGACAGGGCGACTATGGCTACACCTTC. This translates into CASSSDWGQGDYGYTF.

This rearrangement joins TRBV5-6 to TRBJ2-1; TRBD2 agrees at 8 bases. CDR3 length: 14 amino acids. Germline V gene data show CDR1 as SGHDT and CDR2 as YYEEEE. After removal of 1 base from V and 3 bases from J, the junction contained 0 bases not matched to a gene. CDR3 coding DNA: TGTGCCAGCAGCTTGAGCGGGAGCTACAATGAGCAGTTCTTC. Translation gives CASSLSGSYNEQFF.

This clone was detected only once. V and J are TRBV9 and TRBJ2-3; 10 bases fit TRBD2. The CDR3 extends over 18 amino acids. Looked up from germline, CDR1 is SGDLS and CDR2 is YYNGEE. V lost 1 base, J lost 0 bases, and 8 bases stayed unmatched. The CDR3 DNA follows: TGTGCCAGCAGCGTATTGGCTAGCGGGGGCCCTAGCACAGATACGCAGTATTTT. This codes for CASSVLASGGPSTDTQYF.

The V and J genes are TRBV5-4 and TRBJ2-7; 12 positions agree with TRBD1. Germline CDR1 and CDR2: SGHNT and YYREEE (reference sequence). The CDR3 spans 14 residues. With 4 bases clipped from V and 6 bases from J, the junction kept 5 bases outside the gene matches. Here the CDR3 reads CASSRDRGLVEQYF. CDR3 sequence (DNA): TGTGCCAGCAGCCGGGACAGGGGGCTTGTCGAGCAGTACTTC.

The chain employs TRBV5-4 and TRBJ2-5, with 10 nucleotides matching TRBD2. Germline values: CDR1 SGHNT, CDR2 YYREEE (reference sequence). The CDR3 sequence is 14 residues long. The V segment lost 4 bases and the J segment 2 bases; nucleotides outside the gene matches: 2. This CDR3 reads CASSPSGRQETQYF. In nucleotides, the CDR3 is TGTGCCAGCAGCCCTAGCGGGAGACAAGAGACCCAGTACTTC.

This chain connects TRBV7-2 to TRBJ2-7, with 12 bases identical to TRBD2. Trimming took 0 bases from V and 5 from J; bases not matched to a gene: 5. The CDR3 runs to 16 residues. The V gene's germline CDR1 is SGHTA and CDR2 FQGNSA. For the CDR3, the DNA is TGTGCCAGCAGCTTAGCCTCTAGCGGGAGGGCCCACGAGCAGTACTTC. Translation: CASSLASSGRAHEQYF. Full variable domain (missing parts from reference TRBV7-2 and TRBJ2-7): GAGVSQSPSNKVTEKGKDVELRCDPISGHTALYWYRQSLGQGLEFLIYFQGNSAPDKSGLPSDRFSAERTGGSVSTLTIQRTQQEDSAVYLCASSLASSGRAHEQYFGPGTRLTVT.

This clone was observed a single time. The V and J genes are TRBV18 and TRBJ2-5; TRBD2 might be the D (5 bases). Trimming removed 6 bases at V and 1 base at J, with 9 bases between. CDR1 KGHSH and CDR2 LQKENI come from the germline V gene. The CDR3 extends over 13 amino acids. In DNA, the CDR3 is TGTGCCAGCTCCCGAGGGAGCCAAGAGACCCAGTACTTC. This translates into CASSRGSQETQYF. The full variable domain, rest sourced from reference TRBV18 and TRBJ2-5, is NAGVMQNPRHLVRRRGQEARLRCSPMKGHSHVYWYRQLPEEGLKFMVYLQKENIIDESGMPKERFSAEFPKEGPSILRIQQVVRGDSAAYFCASSRGSQETQYFGPGTRLLVL.

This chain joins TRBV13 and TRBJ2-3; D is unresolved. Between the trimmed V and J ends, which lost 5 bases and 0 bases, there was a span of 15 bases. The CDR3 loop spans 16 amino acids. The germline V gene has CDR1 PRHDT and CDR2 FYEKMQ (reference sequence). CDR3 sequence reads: CASSHTRGSSTDTQYF. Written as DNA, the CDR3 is TGTGCCAGCAGCCACACCCGAGGCAGCAGCACAGATACGCAGTATTTT.

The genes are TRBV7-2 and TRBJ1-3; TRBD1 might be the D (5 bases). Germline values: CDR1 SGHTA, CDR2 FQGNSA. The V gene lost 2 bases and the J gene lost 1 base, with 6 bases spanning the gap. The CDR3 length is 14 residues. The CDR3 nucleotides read TGTGCCAGCAGCTTAAGGGGTTCTGGAAACACCATATATTTT. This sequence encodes CASSLRGSGNTIYF.

The CDR3 DNA is TGTGCCAGCAGCCCGGGGACTAGCGGGAGGATGAATGAGCAGTTCTTC. As protein: CASSPGTSGRMNEQFF. This sequence joins TRBV13 and TRBJ2-1; 15 nucleotides line up with TRBD2. This CDR3 has 16 residues. With 5 bases clipped from V and 7 bases from J, the junction kept 6 bases outside the gene matches. The germline CDR1 and CDR2 sequences are PRHDT and FYEKMQ (reference sequence).

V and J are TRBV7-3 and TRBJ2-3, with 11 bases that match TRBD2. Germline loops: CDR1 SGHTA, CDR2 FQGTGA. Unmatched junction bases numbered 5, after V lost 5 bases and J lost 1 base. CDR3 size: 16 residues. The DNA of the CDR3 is TGTGCCAGCAGCCTCGGGACTAGCGGAGGCACAGATACGCAGTATTTT. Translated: CASSLGTSGGTDTQYF.

The CDR3 here is CASSQAGGQYF. CDR3 nucleotides: TGTGCCAGCAGCCAAGCCGGGGGGCAGTACTTC. This sequence joins TRBV14 and TRBJ2-7; the D gene is possibly TRBD2 (6 bases). The germline CDR1 and CDR2 sequences are SGHDN and FVKESK. The V end was cut by 1 base, the J end by 9 bases, with 7 bases between. The CDR3 contains 11 residues.

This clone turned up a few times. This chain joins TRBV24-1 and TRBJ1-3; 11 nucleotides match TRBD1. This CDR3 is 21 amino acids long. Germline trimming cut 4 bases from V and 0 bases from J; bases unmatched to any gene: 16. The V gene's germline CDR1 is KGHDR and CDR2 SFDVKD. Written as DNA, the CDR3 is TGTGCCACCAGTGACCTGGCGGGACAGGGGGGCTACTCGAGCTCTGGAAACACCATATATTTT. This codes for CATSDLAGQGGYSSSGNTIYF.

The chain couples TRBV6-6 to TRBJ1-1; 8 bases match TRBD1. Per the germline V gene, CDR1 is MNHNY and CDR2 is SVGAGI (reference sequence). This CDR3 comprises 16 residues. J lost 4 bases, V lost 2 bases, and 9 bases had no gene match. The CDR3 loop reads CASSYPGTGWPTEAFF. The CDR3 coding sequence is TGTGCCAGCAGTTACCCCGGGACAGGTTGGCCCACTGAAGCTTTCTTT.

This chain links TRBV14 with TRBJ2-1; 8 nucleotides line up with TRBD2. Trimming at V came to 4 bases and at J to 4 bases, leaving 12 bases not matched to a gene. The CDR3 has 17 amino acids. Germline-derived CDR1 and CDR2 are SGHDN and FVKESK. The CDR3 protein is CASSPSPTSGFYNEQFF. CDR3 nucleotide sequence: TGTGCCAGCAGCCCCTCTCCCACTAGCGGTTTTTACAATGAGCAGTTCTTC.

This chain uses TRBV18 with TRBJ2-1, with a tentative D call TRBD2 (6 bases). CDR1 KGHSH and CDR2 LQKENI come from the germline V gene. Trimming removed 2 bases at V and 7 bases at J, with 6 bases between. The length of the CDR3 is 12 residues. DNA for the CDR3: TGTGCCAGCTCACCAGCGGGGAATGAGCAGTTCTTC. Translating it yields CASSPAGNEQFF.

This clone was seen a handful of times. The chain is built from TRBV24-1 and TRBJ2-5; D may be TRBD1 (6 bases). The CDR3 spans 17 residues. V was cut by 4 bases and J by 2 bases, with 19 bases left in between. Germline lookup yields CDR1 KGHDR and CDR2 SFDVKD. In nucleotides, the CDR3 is TGTGCCACCAGTGACTCACAGGGCGGACTTGATCAAGAGACCCAGTACTTC. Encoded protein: CATSDSQGGLDQETQYF.

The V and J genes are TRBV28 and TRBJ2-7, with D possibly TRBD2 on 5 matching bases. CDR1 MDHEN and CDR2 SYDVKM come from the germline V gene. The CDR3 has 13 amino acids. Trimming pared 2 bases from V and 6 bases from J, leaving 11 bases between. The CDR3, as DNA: TGTGCCAGCAGTTTAAGGCCACGGGGCGAGCAGTACTTC. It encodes CASSLRPRGEQYF.

CDR3 coding DNA: TGCGCCAGCAGCTTTGGTAGCGGGGGGGCTAATGAGCAGTTCTTC. It encodes CASSFGSGGANEQFF. The gene calls are TRBV5-1 and TRBJ2-1, with 11 bases lining up with TRBD2. Trimming removed 2 bases from V and 7 bases from J; junction bases left unmatched: 5. The germline V gene has CDR1 SGHRS and CDR2 YFSETQ. This CDR3 is 15 amino acids long.

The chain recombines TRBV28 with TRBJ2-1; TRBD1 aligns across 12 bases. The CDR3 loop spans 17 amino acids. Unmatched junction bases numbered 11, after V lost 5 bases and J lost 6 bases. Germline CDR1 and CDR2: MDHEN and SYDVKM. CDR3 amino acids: CASSHWTGQGAGNEQFF. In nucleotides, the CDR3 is TGTGCCAGCAGTCATTGGACGGGACAGGGGGCGGGCAATGAGCAGTTCTTC.

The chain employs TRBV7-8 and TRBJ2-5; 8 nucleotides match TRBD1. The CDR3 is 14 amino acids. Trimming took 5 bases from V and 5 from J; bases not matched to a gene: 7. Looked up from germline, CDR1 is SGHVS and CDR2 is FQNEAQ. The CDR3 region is CASSRGQGRETQYF. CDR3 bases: TGTGCCAGCAGCCGAGGACAGGGTCGTGAGACCCAGTACTTC.

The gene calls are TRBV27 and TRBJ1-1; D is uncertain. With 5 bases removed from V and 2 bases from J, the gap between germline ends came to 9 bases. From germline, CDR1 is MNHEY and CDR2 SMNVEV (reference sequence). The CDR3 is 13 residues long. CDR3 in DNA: TGTGCCAGCAGTGCCCCGGGAAACACTGAAGCTTTCTTT. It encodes CASSAPGNTEAFF.